The 11 T cell receptor beta chains in this list originate from one sample, sequenced in a study of shared clonotypes between healthy human individuals. Naive CD8 cells lacked CD45RO, underwent positive selection for CCR7 and left out terminally differentiated effector memory CD45RA+ cells. Sequencing used immunoSEQ multiplex PCR; TCRdb keeps in-frame clones, though not all of them. The sample consists of around 2,000,000 clones, around 93% of them appearing once. The specimen sequenced was naive CD8+ T cells from PBMCs. The receptors stem from a man aged 18 to 29 in good health. Some clones in this sample may be carry-over from other donors' samples.

V gene TRBV11-3 combines with J gene TRBJ2-2; the D gene is possibly TRBD2 (5 bases). Trimming took 4 bases from V and 5 from J, leaving 17 bases between them. Germline V gene sequence: CDR1 SGHNT, CDR2 YENEEA. The CDR3 runs 16 residues. The CDR3 sequence is CASSSRETVGTGELFF. In DNA, the CDR3 is TGTGCCAGCAGCTCTCGGGAAACAGTCGGGACCGGGGAGCTGTTTTTT.

The chain joins TRBV7-9 to TRBJ2-7; D perhaps matches TRBD2 (6 bases). V gave up 5 bases and J gave up 3 bases, with 14 bases separating them. CDR3 length: 14 residues. CDR1 and CDR2 from the germline V gene are SEHNR and FQNEAQ (reference sequence). As DNA, the CDR3 is TGTGCCAGCAGCCCGGGACTCCTCGACTACGAGCAGTACTTC. It specifies CASSPGLLDYEQYF.

This clone has only a few counts. The same CDR3 also results from other DNA sequences found in this sample. The rearrangement links TRBV7-9 to TRBJ2-1, with TRBD2 matching 12 bases. CDR1 and CDR2 (germline): SEHNR, FQNEAQ (reference sequence). The ends lost 4 bases at V and 4 bases at J; junction bases unmatched: 5. This CDR3 spans 16 amino acids. CDR3 nucleotide sequence: TGTGCCAGCAGCTCACCGACTAGCGGGAGTTACAATGAGCAGTTCTTC. It codes for CASSSPTSGSYNEQFF.

The chain is built from TRBV6-6 and TRBJ2-5, with TRBD2 matching over 12 bases. The CDR3 runs 15 residues. The germline gives CDR1 MNHNY, CDR2 SVGAGI (reference sequence). Trimming took 3 bases from V and 5 from J; bases not matched to a gene: 4. In DNA, the CDR3 is TGTGCCAGCAGTTATCTAGCGGGAGGGCCTGAGACCCAGTACTTC. It yields the protein CASSYLAGGPETQYF.

Points on this clone: The sample carries other DNA sequences with the same CDR3. V is TRBV9 and J is TRBJ2-5, with unresolved D. The germline V and J ends were trimmed by 2 bases and 2 bases, with 10 bases remaining between them. The germline gives CDR1 SGDLS, CDR2 YYNGEE. This CDR3 has 14 amino acids. The CDR3 nucleotides are TGTGCCAGCAGCGTCCTGGGCTCTCAAGAGACCCAGTACTTC. Its protein is CASSVLGSQETQYF. The whole variable domain, filled in from reference TRBV9 and TRBJ2-5, reads DSGVTQTPKHLITATGQRVTLRCSPRSGDLSVYWYQQSLDQGLQFLIQYYNGEERAKGNILERFSAQQFPDLHSELNLSSLELGDSALYFCASSVLGSQETQYFGPGTRLLVL.

The rearrangement uses TRBV5-1 and TRBJ2-7, with 7 nucleotides matching TRBD2. Germline V gene data show CDR1 as SGHRS and CDR2 as YFSETQ. V was pared by 1 base and J by 0 bases, with 7 bases of the junction left unmatched. CDR3 length: 16 residues. CDR3 protein: CASSLSSPGGSYEQYF. CDR3 sequence (DNA): TGCGCCAGCAGCTTGAGTTCGCCGGGAGGCTCCTACGAGCAGTACTTC.

V gene TRBV7-2 combines with J gene TRBJ2-3; 8 bases align to TRBD1. V was clipped by 5 bases and J by 2 bases; unmatched bases: 18. The CDR3 runs 19 residues. CDR1 SGHTA and CDR2 FQGNSA come from the germline V gene. The CDR3 nucleotides read TGTGCCAGCAGCGATATACCCGGAGAGGACAGGGATCTCACAGATACGCAGTATTTT. This sequence encodes CASSDIPGEDRDLTDTQYF.

This chain uses TRBV4-2 with TRBJ1-5, with 9 bases fitting TRBD1. The CDR3 is made up of 16 amino acids. The ends lost 4 bases at V and 2 bases at J; junction bases unmatched: 6. Germline CDR1 is LGHNA and CDR2 is YNFKEQ. DNA for the CDR3: TGTGCCAGCAGCCCGGGACAGGGATCGGGCAATCAGCCCCAGCATTTT. This gives the protein CASSPGQGSGNQPQHF.

This clone has just one count. The CDR3 region has the DNA TGCGCCAGCAGCCACCCAGACGATTCCACAGATACGCAGTATTTT. This sequence encodes CASSHPDDSTDTQYF. This chain connects TRBV5-1 to TRBJ2-3; D unclear. With 4 bases removed from V and 2 bases from J, the gap between germline ends came to 14 bases. The CDR3 spans 15 residues. Germline V gene lookup returns CDR1 SGHRS and CDR2 YFSETQ.

As regards this clone: The same CDR3 can be traced to other DNA sequences in this sample. V usage is TRBV28 and J usage is TRBJ2-7; D may match TRBD1 or TRBD2 (5 bases each). The CDR3 length is 14 residues. V was clipped by 5 bases and J by 0 bases, with 11 bases between them. Germline V CDR1 and CDR2: MDHEN, SYDVKM. The CDR3 region is CASSPRDRSYEQYF. The CDR3 DNA reads TGTGCCAGCAGTCCCCGGGACCGCTCCTACGAGCAGTACTTC.

Concerning this clone: This CDR3 is also generated by other DNA sequences in the sample. The chain recombines TRBV9 with TRBJ2-1; 8 positions match TRBD2. After removal of 0 bases from V and 4 bases from J, the junction contained 3 bases not matched to a gene. CDR1 is SGDLS and CDR2 is YYNGEE in the germline V gene. The CDR3 is made up of 15 amino acids. The CDR3 bases are TGTGCCAGCAGCGTAGGCGCGGGAGGTTACAATGAGCAGTTCTTC. Its protein product is CASSVGAGGYNEQFF.